This T cell receptor (beta chain) was obtained from a study of control samples from healthy donors and cancer patients. TCRdb's copy holds only in-frame clones and misses some; the assay was immunoSEQ multiplex PCR. The sample includes 200,000 or so clones, around 94% of them seen just once. The germline gives CDR1 SGHRS, CDR2 YFSETQ. Deletions cut 4 bases from V and 2 bases from J, with 3 bases between. This CDR3 contains 12 residues. Material for sequencing was blood. V and J are TRBV5-1 and TRBJ2-2; D gene uncertain. The TCR sequence derives from a man between 50 and 59 years old in good health. DNA of the CDR3: TGCGCCAGCAGCGGAAACACCGGGGAGCTGTTTTTT. This encodes CASSGNTGELFF.